The next 22 T cell receptor beta chains were all read from a single sample in a study of shared clonotypes between healthy human individuals (dated by TCRdb to 2020 to 2021). The library was made by the immunoSEQ multiplex PCR assay. TCRdb carries this immuneACCESS record with in-frame sequences only. Its versions omit some clonotypes, under half of them owing to an unresolved V gene in the studies checked, with the rest unexplained. This sample has 1.5 million to 1.9 million clones in its table, and nearly 99% of those were observed once. The top ten clones comprise approximately 0.44% of the sample. Sequencing used naive CD4+ T cells sorted from blood. The sample's cell subset or site label is to be understood as: CD45RA+ positively selected. The receptors here all came from a man younger than 45 in good health.

Concerning this clone itself: This sample also contains other DNA sequences that code for the same CDR3. The chain is built from TRBV27 and TRBJ2-1; TRBD1 matches 8 bases. The germline CDR1 and CDR2 sequences are MNHEY and SMNVEV (reference sequence). This CDR3 is 13 amino acids long. V was pared by 6 bases and J by 5 bases, with 3 bases of the junction left unmatched. CDR3 DNA: TGTGCCAGCAGGCGGACAGGGAACAATGAGCAGTTCTTC. It is translated as CASRRTGNNEQFF.

J is TRBJ2-2 and V is TRBV9, with TRBD2 as a possible D gene (5 bases). CDR1 and CDR2 from the germline V gene are SGDLS and YYNGEE. Deletions cut 2 bases from V and 0 bases from J, with 8 bases between. This CDR3 contains 15 residues. The CDR3 DNA sequence: TGTGCCAGCAGCGTTTTAGCGACGAACACCGGGGAGCTGTTTTTT. This sequence encodes CASSVLATNTGELFF. The full variable domain, with the rest looked up from reference TRBV9 and TRBJ2-2, is DSGVTQTPKHLITATGQRVTLRCSPRSGDLSVYWYQQSLDQGLQFLIQYYNGEERAKGNILERFSAQQFPDLHSELNLSSLELGDSALYFCASSVLATNTGELFFGEGSRLTVL.

This chain connects TRBV6-5 to TRBJ1-3; D perhaps matches TRBD1 (5 bases). V gave up 5 bases and J gave up 4 bases, with 12 bases separating them. The length of the CDR3 is 14 residues. In germline, CDR1 is MNHEY, CDR2 SVGAGI. This CDR3 is CASSPGSGGNTIYF. The CDR3 bases are TGTGCCAGCAGTCCAGGGTCGGGAGGAAACACCATATATTTT.

V usage is TRBV6-1 and J usage is TRBJ2-7; no firm D call. The V gene's germline CDR1 is MNHNS and CDR2 SASEGT. V dropped 7 bases and J dropped 4 bases, with 5 bases sitting between them. The CDR3 length is 10 residues. CDR3 bases: TGTGCCAGCAAGGAATACGAGCAGTACTTC. Translation gives CASKEYEQYF.

The V call is TRBV15, the J call TRBJ1-3; no reliable D call. Trimming took 0 bases from V and 6 from J, leaving 6 bases between them. CDR1 and CDR2 from the germline V gene are LNHNV and YYDKDF (reference sequence). CDR3 length: 13 amino acids. The CDR3 nucleotides are TGTGCCACCAGCAGAGATCGTCCAAACACCATATATTTT. Its translation: CATSRDRPNTIYF.

V and J are TRBV7-7 and TRBJ2-1; a possible D gene is TRBD2 (5 bases). Between the trimmed V and J ends, which lost 3 bases and 5 bases, there was a span of 8 bases. The CDR3 covers 13 residues. The germline V gene encodes CDR1 SSHAT and CDR2 FNYEAQ (reference sequence). CDR3 sequence: CASSFGVHNEQFF. CDR3 coding DNA: TGTGCCAGCAGCTTCGGGGTTCACAATGAGCAGTTCTTC.

Note on this clone: One junction end disagrees with the germline gene, perhaps due to a read error. The CDR3 DNA reads as TGTGCCAGCAGCCCTCGACAGGGGGTATCCTACGAGCGGTACTTC. Amino acid sequence: CASSPRQGVSYERYF. The V call is TRBV11-2, the J call TRBJ2-7; TRBD1 agrees at 9 bases. Germline V lookup: CDR1 SGHAT, CDR2 FQNNGV. The CDR3 is 15 amino acids.

The V gene is TRBV15, the J gene TRBJ2-7; D is ambiguous. V lost 0 bases to trimming and J lost 4 bases, with 16 bases between them. CDR1 and CDR2 (germline): LNHNV, YYDKDF (reference sequence). The CDR3 has 16 amino acids. The CDR3 sequence is CATSRDADVWSYEQYF. CDR3 nucleotide sequence: TGTGCCACCAGCAGAGATGCGGATGTATGGTCGTACGAGCAGTACTTC.

This sequence joins TRBV28 and TRBJ2-7; 13 nucleotides agree with TRBD2. This CDR3 has 15 amino acids. The trim removed 2 bases at V and 7 bases at J, leaving 5 bases unmatched. Germline CDR1 MDHEN, CDR2 SYDVKM. As DNA, the CDR3 is TGTGCCAGCAGTTTAGGACTAGCGGGAGTCGGAGAGCAGTACTTC. As protein: CASSLGLAGVGEQYF.

CDR3 amino acids: CASSQEGVREPQHF. CDR3 nucleotide sequence: TGCGCCAGCAGCCAAGAAGGGGTAAGGGAGCCCCAGCATTTT. J is TRBJ1-5 and V is TRBV4-1, with a weak D call TRBD1 (5 bases). Trimming took 0 bases from V and 8 from J, leaving 11 bases between them. The V gene's germline CDR1 is MGHRA and CDR2 YSYEKL. The CDR3 covers 14 residues.

This chain joins TRBV5-1 and TRBJ2-1; D gene ambiguous. The germline V gene has CDR1 SGHRS and CDR2 YFSETQ. V was pared by 4 bases and J by 4 bases, with 15 bases between. The CDR3 totals 15 residues. CDR3 sequence (DNA): TGCGCCAGCAGCCCGGCTGGTGCTAAATACAATGAGCAGTTCTTC. Its translation is CASSPAGAKYNEQFF.

As for this clone: Other DNA sequences in the same sample also yield this CDR3. V usage is TRBV15 and J usage is TRBJ2-1; perhaps TRBD2 as D (6 bases). Germline loops: CDR1 LNHNV, CDR2 YYDKDF (reference sequence). V lost 3 bases and J 6 bases, leaving 12 bases between the germline ends. This CDR3 has 14 residues. The CDR3, as DNA: TGTGCCACCAGCAGGGGAGGATCGGGCAATGAGCAGTTCTTC. As protein: CATSRGGSGNEQFF.

The V and J genes are TRBV11-2 and TRBJ1-3; D not certain. Trimming shortened V by 1 base and J by 0 bases, and 4 bases separated the two germline ends. Germline V CDR1 and CDR2: SGHAT, FQNNGV. This CDR3 has 14 amino acids. The CDR3 bases are TGTGCCAGCAGCTTAGCGAGCTCTGGAAACACCATATATTTT. This gives the protein CASSLASSGNTIYF.

The CDR3 DNA is TGTGCCAGCAGCTCCCTAAGAACAGGGGATCAGCCCCAGCATTTT. Translating gives CASSSLRTGDQPQHF. The J gene is TRBJ1-5, the V gene TRBV7-8; 7 bases match TRBD1. The CDR3 length is 15 residues. With 4 bases clipped from V and 5 bases from J, the junction kept 8 bases outside the gene matches. Germline-derived CDR1 and CDR2 are SGHVS and FQNEAQ.

The chain recombines TRBV7-3 with TRBJ2-3, with 8 nucleotides matching TRBD1. Germline-derived CDR1 and CDR2 are SGHTA and FQGTGA. V dropped 7 bases and J dropped 4; count of bases not matched to a gene: 10. CDR3 length: 15 residues. The CDR3 spells CASTRTGSIADTQYF. CDR3 bases: TGTGCCAGCACCCGGACAGGGTCGATTGCAGATACGCAGTATTTT.

The chain uses TRBV14 and TRBJ2-1, with D tentatively TRBD1 or TRBD2 (6 bases each). V shed 2 bases and J shed 0 bases, with 17 bases lying between them. CDR1 is SGHDN and CDR2 is FVKESK in the germline V gene. There are 18 residues in the CDR3. CDR3 amino acids: CASSQRLRGQSSYNEQFF. CDR3 DNA: TGTGCCAGCAGCCAAAGACTGCGGGGACAAAGCTCCTACAATGAGCAGTTCTTC. The full variable domain, in which reference TRBV14 and TRBJ2-1 provide the parts outside the CDR3, is EAGVTQFPSHSVIEKGQTVTLRCDPISGHDNLYWYRRVMGKEIKFLLHFVKESKQDESGMPNNRFLAERTGGTYSTLKVQPAELEDSGVYFCASSQRLRGQSSYNEQFFGPGTRLTVL.

This clone was detected once. Other DNA variants within this sample encode the same CDR3. The DNA for the CDR3 is TGTGCCAGCAGCGTAGGGACAGGTGCCCTTGGAGAGCAGTTCTTC. It yields the protein CASSVGTGALGEQFF. The chain recombines TRBV9 with TRBJ2-1; 7 positions agree with TRBD1. The CDR3 runs 15 residues. CDR1 and CDR2 from the germline V gene are SGDLS and YYNGEE. Trimming at V came to 0 bases and at J to 10 bases, leaving 10 bases not matched to a gene. The entire variable domain, with the rest obtained from reference TRBV9 and TRBJ2-1, is as follows: DSGVTQTPKHLITATGQRVTLRCSPRSGDLSVYWYQQSLDQGLQFLIQYYNGEERAKGNILERFSAQQFPDLHSELNLSSLELGDSALYFCASSVGTGALGEQFFGPGTRLTVL.

This chain joins TRBV7-9 and TRBJ2-1, with 8 bases matching TRBD1. V shed 5 bases, J shed 5 bases, and the junction held 8 bases outside the gene matches. Germline lookup yields CDR1 SEHNR and CDR2 FQNEAQ (reference sequence). The CDR3 runs to 15 residues. The CDR3 region is CASSQEGTGDNEQFF. As DNA, the CDR3 is TGTGCCAGCAGCCAAGAGGGGACAGGAGACAATGAGCAGTTCTTC.

The V and J genes are TRBV7-9 and TRBJ2-7; tentatively, D is TRBD1 (6 bases). This CDR3 spans 14 amino acids. Trimming removed 5 bases at V and 7 bases at J, with 18 bases between. Germline-derived CDR1 and CDR2 are SEHNR and FQNEAQ (reference sequence). As DNA, the CDR3 is TGTGCCAGCAGCCTCCGGGACACGCCTGGGGAGCAGTACTTC. Translated, it gives CASSLRDTPGEQYF.

This clone was found once. The rearrangement links TRBV7-3 to TRBJ2-3, with D perhaps assigned TRBD1 or TRBD2 (5 bases each). The germline CDR1 and CDR2 sequences are SGHTA and FQGTGA. The CDR3 is 15 amino acids. Trimming left V 5 bases short and J 3 bases short, with 15 bases between. As DNA, the CDR3 is TGTGCCAGCAGCCCCTTGGGGGAGCGGACAGATACGCAGTATTTT. Translated, it gives CASSPLGERTDTQYF.

The chain joins TRBV18 to TRBJ2-1; D unclear. CDR1 is KGHSH, CDR2 LQKENI, per germline. The CDR3 length is 15 residues. The germline V and J ends were trimmed by 0 bases and 5 bases, with 11 bases remaining between them. The CDR3 reads CASSPPRQLDNEQFF. The CDR3 DNA follows: TGTGCCAGCTCACCACCGCGGCAACTTGACAATGAGCAGTTCTTC. Filled out from reference TRBV18 and TRBJ2-1, the complete variable domain reads NAGVMQNPRHLVRRRGQEARLRCSPMKGHSHVYWYRQLPEEGLKFMVYLQKENIIDESGMPKERFSAEFPKEGPSILRIQQVVRGDSAAYFCASSPPRQLDNEQFFGPGTRLTVL.

This clone is a singleton in its sample. The V call is TRBV21-1, the J call TRBJ1-5; the D call TRBD1 from the table was never checked on the DNA. TRBV21-1 is termed a pseudogene. This CDR3 has 19 residues. This CDR3 reads CASTPRDRIEDSGGQPQHF. CDR3 coding DNA: TGTGCCAGCACCCCCCGGGACAGGATTGAGGATTCTGGGGGCCAGCCCCAGCATTTT.